The clone carrying this T cell receptor beta chain was counted a few times. Its antigen is unidentified. Vbeta (60) and Jbeta (13) primers were used in the PCR. Profiling relied on immunoSEQ multiplex PCR, and the TCRdb table lists in-frame clones only, not all of them. The table lists under 200,000 clones, about 71% of them singletons. This sample stems from a study of cytomegalovirus exposure and HLA in healthy donors. Trimming took 7 bases from V and 2 from J, leaving 12 bases between them. CDR1 SQVTM and CDR2 ANQGSEA come from the germline V gene. The CDR3 is 13 residues long. Whole-study results and caveats: As a later analysis showed, a missense DCLRE1C variant was linked to trimming of TCR beta V- and J-genes.

This receptor was obtained from a woman in her twenties or thirties in good health and CMV-seronegative. The chain joins TRBV29-1 to TRBJ1-3, with D uncertain. Sequencing was performed on PBMCs. CDR3 coding DNA: TGCAGCGCGCAGGCTTCCCCTGGAAACACCATATATTTT. It codes for CSAQASPGNTIYF.